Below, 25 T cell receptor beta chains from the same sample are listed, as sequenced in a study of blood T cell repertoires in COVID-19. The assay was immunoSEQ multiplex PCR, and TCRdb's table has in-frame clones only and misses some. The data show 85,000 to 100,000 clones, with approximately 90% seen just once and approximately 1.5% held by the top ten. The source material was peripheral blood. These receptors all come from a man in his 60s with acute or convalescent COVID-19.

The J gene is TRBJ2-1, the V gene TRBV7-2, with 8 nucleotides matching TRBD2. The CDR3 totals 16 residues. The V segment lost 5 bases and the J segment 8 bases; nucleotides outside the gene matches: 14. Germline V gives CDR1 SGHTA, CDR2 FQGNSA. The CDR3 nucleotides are TGTGCCAGCAGCGTAACCAGCGGGGGTGGAGTGGATGAGCAGTTCTTC. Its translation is CASSVTSGGGVDEQFF. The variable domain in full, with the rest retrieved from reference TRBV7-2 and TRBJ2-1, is GAGVSQSPSNKVTEKGKDVELRCDPISGHTALYWYRQSLGQGLEFLIYFQGNSAPDKSGLPSDRFSAERTGGSVSTLTIQRTQQEDSAVYLCASSVTSGGGVDEQFFGPGTRLTVL.

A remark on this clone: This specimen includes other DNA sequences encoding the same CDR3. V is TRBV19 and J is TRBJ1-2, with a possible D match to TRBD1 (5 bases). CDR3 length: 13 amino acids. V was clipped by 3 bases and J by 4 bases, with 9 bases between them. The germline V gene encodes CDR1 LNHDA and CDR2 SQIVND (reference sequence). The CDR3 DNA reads TGTGCCAGTAGTATCGGGGGTGTCTATGGCTACACCTTC. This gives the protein CASSIGGVYGYTF. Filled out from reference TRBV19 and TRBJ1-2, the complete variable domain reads DGGITQSPKYLFRKEGQNVTLSCEQNLNHDAMYWYRQDPGQGLRLIYYSQIVNDFQKGDIAEGYSVSREKKESFPLTVTSAQKNPTAFYLCASSIGGVYGYTFGSGTRLTVV.

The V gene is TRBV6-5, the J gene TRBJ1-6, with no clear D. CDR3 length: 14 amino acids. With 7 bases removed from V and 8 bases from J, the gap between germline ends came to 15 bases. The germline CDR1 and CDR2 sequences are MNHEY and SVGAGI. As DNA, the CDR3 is TGTGCCAGCAACCTTGCAGGCACCGATTCACCCCTCCACTTT. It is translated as CASNLAGTDSPLHF.

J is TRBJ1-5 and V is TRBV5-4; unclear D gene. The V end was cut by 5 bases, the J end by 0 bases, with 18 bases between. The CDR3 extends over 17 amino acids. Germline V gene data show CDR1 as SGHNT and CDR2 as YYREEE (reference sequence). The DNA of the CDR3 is TGTGCCAGCAGATCCCTCCGGAGAGCAAATAGCAATCAGCCCCAGCATTTT. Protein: CASRSLRRANSNQPQHF.

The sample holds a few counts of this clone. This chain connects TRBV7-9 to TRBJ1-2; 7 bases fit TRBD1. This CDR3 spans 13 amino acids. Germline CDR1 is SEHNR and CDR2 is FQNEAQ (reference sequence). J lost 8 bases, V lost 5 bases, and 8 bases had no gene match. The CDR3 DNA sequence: TGTGCCAGCAGCCCTCGGGGACAGTCGGGCTACACCTTC. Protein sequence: CASSPRGQSGYTF.

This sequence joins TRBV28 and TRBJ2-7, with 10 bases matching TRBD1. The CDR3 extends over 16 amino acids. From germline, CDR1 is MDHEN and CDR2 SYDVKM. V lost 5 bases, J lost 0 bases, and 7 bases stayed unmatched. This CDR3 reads CASSPQGQGGSYEQYF. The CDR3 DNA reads TGTGCCAGCAGTCCCCAAGGACAGGGGGGCTCCTACGAGCAGTACTTC.

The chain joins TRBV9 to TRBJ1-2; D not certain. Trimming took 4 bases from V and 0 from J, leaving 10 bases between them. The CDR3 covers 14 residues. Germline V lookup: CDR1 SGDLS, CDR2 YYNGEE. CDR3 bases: TGTGCCAGCAGCTCCCGACACTCTAACTATGGCTACACCTTC. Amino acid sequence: CASSSRHSNYGYTF.

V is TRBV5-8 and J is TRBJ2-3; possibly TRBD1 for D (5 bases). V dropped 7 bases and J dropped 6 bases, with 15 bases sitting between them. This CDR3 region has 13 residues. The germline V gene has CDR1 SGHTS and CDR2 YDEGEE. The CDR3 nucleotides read TGTGCCAGCCTCTCCAGGCAGGGCGATACGCAGTATTTT. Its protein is CASLSRQGDTQYF.

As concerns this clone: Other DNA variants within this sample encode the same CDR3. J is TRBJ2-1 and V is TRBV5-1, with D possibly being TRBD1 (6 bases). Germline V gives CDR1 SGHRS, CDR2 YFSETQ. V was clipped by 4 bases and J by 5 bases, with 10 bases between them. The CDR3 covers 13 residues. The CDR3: CASSLTGNNEQFF. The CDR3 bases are TGCGCCAGCAGCCTTACAGGGAACAATGAGCAGTTCTTC. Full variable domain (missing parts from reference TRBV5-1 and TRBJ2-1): KAGVTQTPRYLIKTRGQQVTLSCSPISGHRSVSWYQQTPGQGLQFLFEYFSETQRNKGNFPGRFSGRQFSNSRSEMNVSTLELGDSALYLCASSLTGNNEQFFGPGTRLTVL.

This CDR3 is CASSVGGMNTEAFF. CDR3 sequence (DNA): TGTGCCAGCAGCGTGGGAGGCATGAACACTGAAGCTTTCTTT. This chain joins TRBV6-6 and TRBJ1-1, with D uncertain. V was shortened by 6 bases and J by 0 bases, with 11 bases between the two germline ends. This CDR3 spans 14 amino acids. Germline V gene data show CDR1 as MNHNY and CDR2 as SVGAGI (reference sequence).

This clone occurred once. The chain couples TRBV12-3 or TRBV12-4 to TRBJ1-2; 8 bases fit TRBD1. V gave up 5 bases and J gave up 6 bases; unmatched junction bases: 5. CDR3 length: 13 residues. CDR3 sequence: CASSTTGADGYTF. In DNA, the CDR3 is TGTGCCAGCAGTACGACAGGGGCTGATGGCTACACCTTC.

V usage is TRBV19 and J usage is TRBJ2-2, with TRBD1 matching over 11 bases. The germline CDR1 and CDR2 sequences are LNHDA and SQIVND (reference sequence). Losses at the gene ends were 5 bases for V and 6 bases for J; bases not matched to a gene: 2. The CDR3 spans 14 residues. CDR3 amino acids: CASSGQGASGELFF. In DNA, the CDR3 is TGTGCCAGTAGTGGACAGGGGGCCTCCGGGGAGCTGTTTTTT.

Here the CDR3 reads CASRDRGLAEAFF. The CDR3 DNA follows: TGTGCCAGCCGGGACAGGGGGCTCGCTGAAGCTTTCTTT. The chain has TRBV19 and TRBJ1-1; 12 positions agree with TRBD1. This CDR3 has 13 residues. V lost 9 bases to trimming and J lost 6 bases; unmatched junction nucleotides: 5. Per the germline V gene, CDR1 is LNHDA and CDR2 is SQIVND (reference sequence).

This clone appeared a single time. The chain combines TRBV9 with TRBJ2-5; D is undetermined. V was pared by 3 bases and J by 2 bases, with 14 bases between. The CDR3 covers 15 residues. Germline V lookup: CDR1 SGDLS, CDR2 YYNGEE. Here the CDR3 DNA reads TGTGCCAGCAGCGCGCAACCCAAGAGACAAGAGACCCAGTACTTC. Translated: CASSAQPKRQETQYF.

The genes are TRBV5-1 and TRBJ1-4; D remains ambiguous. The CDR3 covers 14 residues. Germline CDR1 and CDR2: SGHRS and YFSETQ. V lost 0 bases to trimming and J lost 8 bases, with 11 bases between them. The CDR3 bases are TGCGCCAGCAGCTTGGACAGCCCCTGGGAAAAACTGTTTTTT. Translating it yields CASSLDSPWEKLFF.

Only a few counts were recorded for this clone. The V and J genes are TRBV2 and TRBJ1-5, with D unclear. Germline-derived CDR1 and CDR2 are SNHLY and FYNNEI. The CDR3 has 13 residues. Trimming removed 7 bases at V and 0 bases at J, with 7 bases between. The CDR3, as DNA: TGTGCCAGCAAACAGAATAGCAATCAGCCCCAGCATTTT. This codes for CASKQNSNQPQHF.

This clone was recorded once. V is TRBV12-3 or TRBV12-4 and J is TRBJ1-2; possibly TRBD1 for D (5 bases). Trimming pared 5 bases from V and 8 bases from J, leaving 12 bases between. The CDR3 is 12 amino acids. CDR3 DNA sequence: TGTGCCAGCAGTGGACAAAGGGGAGGCTACACCTTC. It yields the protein CASSGQRGGYTF.

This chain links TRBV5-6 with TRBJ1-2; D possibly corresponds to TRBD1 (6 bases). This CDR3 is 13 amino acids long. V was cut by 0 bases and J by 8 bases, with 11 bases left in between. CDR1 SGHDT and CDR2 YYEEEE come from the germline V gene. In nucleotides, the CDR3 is TGTGCCAGCAGCTTGGACAGGGTGAACGGCTACACCTTC. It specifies CASSLDRVNGYTF.

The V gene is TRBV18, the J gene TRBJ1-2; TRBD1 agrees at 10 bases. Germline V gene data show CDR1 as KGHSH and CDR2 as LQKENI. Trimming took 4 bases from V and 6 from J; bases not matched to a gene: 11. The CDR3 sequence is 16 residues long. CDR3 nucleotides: TGTGCCAGCTCACTGGGACAGGGGCCCCCAGGTGATGGCTACACCTTC. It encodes CASSLGQGPPGDGYTF. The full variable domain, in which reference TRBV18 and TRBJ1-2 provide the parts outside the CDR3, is NAGVMQNPRHLVRRRGQEARLRCSPMKGHSHVYWYRQLPEEGLKFMVYLQKENIIDESGMPKERFSAEFPKEGPSILRIQQVVRGDSAAYFCASSLGQGPPGDGYTFGSGTRLTVV.

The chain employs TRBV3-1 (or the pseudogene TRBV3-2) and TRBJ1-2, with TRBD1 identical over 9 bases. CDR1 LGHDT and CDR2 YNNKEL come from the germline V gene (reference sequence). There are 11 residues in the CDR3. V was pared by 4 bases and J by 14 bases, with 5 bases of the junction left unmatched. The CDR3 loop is CASSLRDRVTF. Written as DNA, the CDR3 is TGTGCCAGCAGCCTTCGGGACAGGGTGACCTTC.

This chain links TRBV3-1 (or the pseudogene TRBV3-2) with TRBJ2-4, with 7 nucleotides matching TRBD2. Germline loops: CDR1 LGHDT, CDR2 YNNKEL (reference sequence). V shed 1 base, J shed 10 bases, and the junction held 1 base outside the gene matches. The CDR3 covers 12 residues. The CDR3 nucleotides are TGTGCCAGCAGCCAAGGCGGGGGAATTCAGTACTTC. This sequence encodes CASSQGGGIQYF.

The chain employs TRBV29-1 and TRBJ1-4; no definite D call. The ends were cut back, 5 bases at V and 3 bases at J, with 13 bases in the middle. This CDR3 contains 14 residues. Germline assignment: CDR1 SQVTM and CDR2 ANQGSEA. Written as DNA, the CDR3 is TGCAGCGTTAAGGGAGGCCTATCTAATGAAAAACTGTTTTTT. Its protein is CSVKGGLSNEKLFF.

The CDR3 region has the DNA TGTGCCAGCAGCCCGGTTGGGGGCACTCAGCCCCAGCATTTT. Protein: CASSPVGGTQPQHF. The gene calls are TRBV5-6 and TRBJ1-5; TRBD1 might be the D (6 bases). CDR3 length: 14 amino acids. CDR1 and CDR2 (germline): SGHDT, YYEEEE. Trimming took off 4 bases at V and 6 bases at J, with 14 bases between the two ends.

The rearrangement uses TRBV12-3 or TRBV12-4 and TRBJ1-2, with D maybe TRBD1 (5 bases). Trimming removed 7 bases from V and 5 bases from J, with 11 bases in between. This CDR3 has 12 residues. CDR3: CASTSTDYGYTF. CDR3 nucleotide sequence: TGTGCCAGCACCTCGACAGATTATGGCTACACCTTC.

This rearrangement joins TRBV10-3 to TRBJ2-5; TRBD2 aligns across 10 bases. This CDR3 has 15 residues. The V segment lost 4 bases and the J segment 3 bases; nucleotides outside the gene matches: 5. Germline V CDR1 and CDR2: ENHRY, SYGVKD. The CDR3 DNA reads TGTGCCATCAGTGTATTAGCGGGGGGAAAAGAGACCCAGTACTTC. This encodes CAISVLAGGKETQYF.